This TCR beta chain was found in a study of blood T cells in healthy people across ages. Germline values: CDR1 GTSNPN, CDR2 SVGIG (reference sequence). The CDR3 is made up of 12 amino acids. Trimming shortened V by 0 bases and J by 10 bases, and 10 bases separated the two germline ends. A J-beta primer mix and a sample-barcoded 5' primer were used in a second PCR of roughly 6 to 12 cycles. TCRdb reanalysed the 5' RACE reads using MiXCR and keeps one entry per CDR3 protein. The repertoire includes more than 1.4 million distinct CDR3 sequences, approximately 38% of them detected once, and 7% to 9% sits in the top ten. Each sample had at least 6 million PBMCs isolated.

The TCR sequence derives from a woman aged 18-35 years in good health. This chain uses TRBV30 with TRBJ2-4, with D unresolved. Source material: blood. Written as DNA, the CDR3 is TGTGCCTGGAGTGTACCCCCGTCTATTCAGTACTTC. It is translated as CAWSVPPSIQYF.